These 14 T cell receptor beta chains were all obtained from the same sample, sequenced in a study of tumor T cells in aggressive B-cell lymphoma. This table comes from immunoSEQ multiplex PCR, and its TCRdb copy is limited to in-frame clones, with some not included. The repertoire holds 10,000 to 14,000 clones, over 75% seen once, with roughly 2% in the top ten. Sequencing input: tumor tissue. The receptors were sampled from an adult with diffuse large B cell lymphoma.

The V call is TRBV9, the J call TRBJ2-7, with 11 positions matching TRBD2. This CDR3 contains 15 residues. The germline CDR1 and CDR2 sequences are SGDLS and YYNGEE. The V gene end was trimmed by 4 bases and the J gene end by 3 bases; junction bases not matched to a gene: 6. The CDR3 region has the DNA TGTGCCAGCAGCATCACCGGGACTAGCGGCTACGAGCAGTACTTC. Amino acids: CASSITGTSGYEQYF. The entire variable domain, with the rest obtained from reference TRBV9 and TRBJ2-7, is as follows: DSGVTQTPKHLITATGQRVTLRCSPRSGDLSVYWYQQSLDQGLQFLIQYYNGEERAKGNILERFSAQQFPDLHSELNLSSLELGDSALYFCASSITGTSGYEQYFGPGTRLTVT.

The chain employs TRBV6-5 and TRBJ2-1, with TRBD1 as a possible D gene (5 bases). CDR1 is MNHEY, CDR2 SVGAGI, per germline. The V and J ends lost 0 bases and 3 bases respectively, with 6 bases between them. The CDR3 has 14 residues. The DNA of the CDR3 is TGTGCCAGCAGTTACTCGCAGGGCTACAATGAGCAGTTCTTC. It translates to CASSYSQGYNEQFF.

V and J are TRBV7-2 and TRBJ1-5; D is undetermined. Germline CDR1 SGHTA, CDR2 FQGNSA. Trimming shortened V by 4 bases and J by 8 bases, and 12 bases separated the two germline ends. The CDR3 has 13 residues. CDR3: CASSSDPREPQHF. The CDR3 bases are TGTGCCAGCAGCTCTGACCCGAGGGAGCCCCAGCATTTT. The full variable domain, rest sourced from reference TRBV7-2 and TRBJ1-5, is GAGVSQSPSNKVTEKGKDVELRCDPISGHTALYWYRQSLGQGLEFLIYFQGNSAPDKSGLPSDRFSAERTGGSVSTLTIQRTQQEDSAVYLCASSSDPREPQHFGDGTRLSIL.

This clone was seen a few times. The CDR3 sequence is CASIRTEYEQYF. Written as DNA, the CDR3 is TGTGCCAGCATTAGGACAGAGTACGAGCAGTACTTC. The V gene is TRBV2, the J gene TRBJ2-7, with D possibly being TRBD1 (6 bases). This CDR3 comprises 12 residues. V was cut by 7 bases and J by 4 bases, with 11 bases left in between. Germline V gives CDR1 SNHLY, CDR2 FYNNEI.

This clone was seen just once. The genes are TRBV7-2 and TRBJ2-1; TRBD2 matches 11 bases. V was pared by 1 base and J by 10 bases, with 6 bases of the junction left unmatched. The germline gives CDR1 SGHTA, CDR2 FQGNSA. This CDR3 has 15 residues. CDR3 residues: CASSLVLAGANEQFF. The CDR3 region has the DNA TGTGCCAGCAGCTTAGTACTAGCGGGAGCAAACGAGCAGTTCTTC.

The chain couples TRBV4-1 to TRBJ1-2; D is perhaps TRBD1 (5 bases). The germline CDR1 and CDR2 sequences are MGHRA and YSYEKL. This CDR3 has 15 amino acids. Trimming left V 0 bases short and J 1 base short, with 9 bases between. CDR3 DNA: TGCGCCAGCAGCCAAGAGGGTCAGGGTAACTATGGCTACACCTTC. Translating it yields CASSQEGQGNYGYTF.

V and J are TRBV18 and TRBJ2-1; D call uncertain. Germline V gene sequence: CDR1 KGHSH, CDR2 LQKENI. The V end was cut by 3 bases, the J end by 0 bases, with 9 bases between. CDR3 length: 15 residues. The CDR3 reads CASSPRSSSYNEQFF. The CDR3 DNA reads as TGTGCCAGCTCACCTAGATCGAGCTCCTACAATGAGCAGTTCTTC.

The chain joins TRBV2 to TRBJ2-5; possible D gene TRBD2, 6 bases. Germline V CDR1 and CDR2: SNHLY, FYNNEI. V was cut by 6 bases and J by 7 bases, with 9 bases left in between. The CDR3 covers 11 residues. The CDR3 sequence: CASRAGGTQYF. DNA for the CDR3: TGTGCCAGCAGGGCCGGGGGGACCCAGTACTTC.

The V gene is TRBV19, the J gene TRBJ2-1; 13 bases agree with TRBD2. The length of the CDR3 is 15 residues. Germline V gene data show CDR1 as LNHDA and CDR2 as SQIVND (reference sequence). V was pared by 5 bases and J by 10 bases, with 8 bases of the junction left unmatched. CDR3: CASSPWTSGSSEQFF. CDR3 DNA: TGTGCCAGTAGTCCTTGGACTAGCGGGAGTAGCGAGCAGTTCTTC.

The rearrangement links TRBV7-9 to TRBJ1-6, with unresolved D. Trimming pared 5 bases from V and 9 bases from J, leaving 14 bases between. The CDR3 has 14 amino acids. Looked up from germline, CDR1 is SEHNR and CDR2 is FQNEAQ (reference sequence). The CDR3 spells CASSRTGYLSPLHF. CDR3 coding DNA: TGTGCCAGCAGCCGCACGGGATACCTTTCACCCCTCCACTTT.

CDR3 region: CASSYSRRGTNEKLFF. In DNA form, the CDR3 reads TGTGCCAGCAGTTACTCGAGGCGGGGAACTAATGAAAAACTGTTTTTT. The V and J genes are TRBV6-6 and TRBJ1-4; D is ambiguous. Trimming removed 0 bases from V and 1 base from J, with 9 bases in between. This CDR3 is built from 16 residues. CDR1 and CDR2 (germline): MNHNY, SVGAGI (reference sequence).

This clone was counted a single time. The chain couples TRBV27 to TRBJ2-7; TRBD1 aligns across 9 bases. The CDR3 is 17 residues long. Germline trimming cut 2 bases from V and 3 bases from J; bases unmatched to any gene: 11. CDR1 is MNHEY, CDR2 SMNVEV, per germline (reference sequence). Here the CDR3 DNA reads TGTGCCAGCAGTTTAAAGGCACCGGGACAGGGAGTCTACGAGCAGTACTTC. It codes for CASSLKAPGQGVYEQYF.

CDR3 coding DNA: TGTGCCAGCAGCACCCAACGACAGACCTTCACCGGGGAGCTGTTTTTT. Translated: CASSTQRQTFTGELFF. The chain is built from TRBV11-2 and TRBJ2-2; a possible D gene is TRBD1 (5 bases). CDR3 length: 16 amino acids. V was clipped by 5 bases and J by 4 bases, with 17 bases between them. Germline CDR1 and CDR2: SGHAT and FQNNGV. Using reference TRBV11-2 and TRBJ2-2 for the parts outside the CDR3, the full variable domain is EAGVAQSPRYKIIEKRQSVAFWCNPISGHATLYWYQQILGQGPKLLIQFQNNGVVDDSQLPKDRFSAERLKGVDSTLKIQPAKLEDSAVYLCASSTQRQTFTGELFFGEGSRLTVL.

The chain links TRBV4-3 to TRBJ1-2; maybe TRBD1 (5 bases). Per the germline V gene, CDR1 is LGHNA and CDR2 is YSLEER. The CDR3 length is 17 residues. Trimming shortened V by 0 bases and J by 5 bases, and 19 bases separated the two germline ends. CDR3 DNA sequence: TGCGCCAGCAGCCAAGATCCGCAGGGCGCGACGAAGTATGGCTACACCTTC. Its translation is CASSQDPQGATKYGYTF.